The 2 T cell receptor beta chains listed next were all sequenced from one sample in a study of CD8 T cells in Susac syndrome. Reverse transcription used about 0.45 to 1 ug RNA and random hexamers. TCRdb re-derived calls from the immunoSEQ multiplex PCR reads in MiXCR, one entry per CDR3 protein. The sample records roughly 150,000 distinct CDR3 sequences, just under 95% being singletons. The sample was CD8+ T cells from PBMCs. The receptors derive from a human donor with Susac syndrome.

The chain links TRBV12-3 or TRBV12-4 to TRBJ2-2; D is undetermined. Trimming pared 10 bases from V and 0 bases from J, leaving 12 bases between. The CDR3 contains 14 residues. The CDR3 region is CATSIASNTGELFF. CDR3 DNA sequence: TGTGCCACCTCTATTGCCTCGAACACCGGGGAGCTGTTTTTT.

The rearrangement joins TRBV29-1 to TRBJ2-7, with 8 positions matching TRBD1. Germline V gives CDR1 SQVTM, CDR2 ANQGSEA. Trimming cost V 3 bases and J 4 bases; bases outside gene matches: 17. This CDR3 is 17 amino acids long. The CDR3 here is CSVEDAGAGGRSYEQYF. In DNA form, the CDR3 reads TGCAGCGTTGAGGATGCTGGGGCAGGGGGCAGGTCGTACGAGCAGTACTTC.